This is a list of T cell receptor beta chains from one sample in a study of cytomegalovirus exposure and HLA in healthy donors. Profiling relied on immunoSEQ multiplex PCR, and the TCRdb table lists in-frame clones only, not all of them. The sample shows 100,000 to 150,000 clones, about 8.5% of them seen only once. The sample consisted of PBMCs. Every receptor here comes from a man aged 35 to 55 in good health and CMV-seronegative. Each CDR3 is given with its conserved first and last residue. The D gene is left open where the match is weak. Clone size is not always given. Where it is, it says once, few, many or a class for expanded clones.

cdr3_aa cdr3_nt clone_size j_call d_call v_call
CASSLGTGEQPQHF TGTGCCAGCAGCTTAGGGACAGGGGAACAGCCCCAGCATTTT few TRBJ1-5 TRBD1 TRBV7-9
CASGLPVIGGSGNTIYF TGTGCTAGTGGTTTGCCCGTTATCGGTGGTTCTGGAAACACCATATATTTT NA TRBJ1-3 NA TRBV12-5
CASSLVAGDTQYF TGCGCCAGCAGCTTGGTCGCGGGTGATACGCAGTATTTT NA TRBJ2-3 NA TRBV5-1
CARSLDGSSGQINNEQFF TGTGCCAGAAGCTTGGACGGGAGTTCGGGACAGATAAACAATGAGCAGTTCTTC few TRBJ2-1 NA TRBV5-3
CATSRGGIASGQPQHF TGTGCCACCAGCAGAGGAGGGATCGCGTCGGGTCAGCCCCAGCATTTT few TRBJ1-5 NA TRBV15
CASSIQVDYGYTF TGTGCCAGTAGTATTCAGGTGGACTATGGCTACACCTTC NA TRBJ1-2 NA TRBV19
CASSPLRGGPLHEQFF TGTGCCAGCAGCCCCCTCCGGGGGGGGCCACTCCATGAGCAGTTCTTC NA TRBJ2-1 TRBD2 TRBV27
CASNEYTGELFF TGTGCCAGCAATGAGTACACCGGGGAGCTGTTTTTT few TRBJ2-2 NA TRBV28
CASREGASYNEQFF TGTGCCAGTAGAGAGGGGGCATCCTACAATGAGCAGTTCTTC NA TRBJ2-1 TRBD1 TRBV19
CASRDGGVGAQHF TGTGCCAGCAGGGATGGGGGGGTTGGAGCCCAGCATTTT NA TRBJ1-5 NA TRBV7-9
CASSLMAGPYEQYF TGTGCCAGCAGCTTAATGGCAGGCCCCTACGAGCAGTACTTC few TRBJ2-7 NA TRBV7-9
CASSSSGSSTDTQYF TGTGCCAGCTCATCGAGCGGATCTAGCACAGATACGCAGTATTTT NA TRBJ2-3 NA TRBV18
CASSAGLSYEQYF TGTGCCAGTAGTGCGGGACTCTCCTACGAGCAGTACTTC NA TRBJ2-7 NA TRBV19
CATSRGREETQYF TGTGCCACCAGCAGAGGACGGGAAGAGACCCAGTACTTC NA TRBJ2-5 NA TRBV15
CASSPPRQGGDYGYTF TGTGCCAGCAGCCCCCCAAGACAGGGCGGAGACTATGGCTACACCTTC few TRBJ1-2 TRBD1 TRBV7-9
CASSVGQAAQYF TGCGCCAGCAGTGTAGGACAGGCGGCGCAGTATTTT few TRBJ2-3 TRBD1 TRBV10-2
CASSPPLDRGNGYTF TGCGCCAGCAGCCCACCTCTCGACAGGGGTAATGGCTACACCTTC NA TRBJ1-2 TRBD1 TRBV5-1
CASSEILAGYNEQFF TGTGCCAGCAGTGAAATCCTAGCGGGGTACAATGAGCAGTTCTTC NA TRBJ2-1 TRBD2 TRBV6-1
CASSLAGQGSTDTQYF TGCGCCAGCAGCTTGGCCGGGCAGGGGTCGACAGATACGCAGTATTTT NA TRBJ2-3 NA TRBV5-1
CASSQGTTSGGRETQYF TGTGCCAGCAGCCAAGGCACGACTAGCGGGGGGCGAGAGACCCAGTACTTC few TRBJ2-5 TRBD2 TRBV4-2
CASRNKGRTEAFF TGTGCCAGCAGGAATAAGGGGAGGACTGAAGCTTTCTTT NA TRBJ1-1 NA TRBV27
CASSEHRGTEAFF TGTGCCAGCAGTGAACATAGAGGCACTGAAGCTTTCTTT NA TRBJ1-1 NA TRBV2
CASSDAPVTRNTEAFF TGTGCCAGCAGTGATGCCCCGGTGACAAGGAACACTGAAGCTTTCTTT NA TRBJ1-1 NA TRBV6-1
CAWSRRGGRNEQFF TGTGCCTGGAGTAGACGGGGGGGGCGAAATGAGCAGTTCTTC few TRBJ2-1 TRBD2 TRBV30
CASSFYETQYF TGTGCCAGCAGTTTCTACGAGACCCAGTACTTC NA TRBJ2-5 NA TRBV7-2
CASSSAGGFGEQYF TGCGCCAGCAGCTCAGCGGGGGGATTCGGCGAGCAGTACTTC few TRBJ2-7 TRBD2 TRBV5-1
CAWSVLFPYEQYF TGTGCCTGGAGTGTGTTGTTTCCCTACGAGCAGTACTTC few TRBJ2-7 NA TRBV30
CASSLFTSGVGTEAFF TGTGCCAGCAGTTTATTCACTTCGGGGGTTGGGACTGAAGCTTTCTTT few TRBJ1-1 NA TRBV28
CASSPRGRGNYGYTF TGTGCCAGCAGCCCTAGGGGCAGGGGGAACTATGGCTACACCTTC few TRBJ1-2 TRBD1 TRBV7-2
CASSLGPTGRGNTIYF TGTGCCAGCAGCTTAGGACCTACAGGGAGAGGAAACACCATATATTTT few TRBJ1-3 NA TRBV7-9
CASSQDPGPRDDQQYF TGCGCCAGCAGCCAAGATCCGGGTCCGCGGGACGACCAGCAGTACTTC few TRBJ2-5 NA TRBV4-3
CATSSGTSGNQETQYF TGTGCCACCAGCAGCGGGACTAGCGGGAACCAAGAGACCCAGTACTTC NA TRBJ2-5 TRBD2 TRBV15
CASSLGGSYNSPLHF TGTGCCAGCAGTTTAGGCGGCTCCTATAATTCACCCCTCCACTTT few TRBJ1-6 NA TRBV27
CASSYSTVNNSPLHF TGTGCCAGCAGTTACTCGACAGTTAATAATTCACCCCTCCACTTT few TRBJ1-6 NA TRBV6-5
CAWSRQPYEQYF TGTGCCTGGAGTCGACAGCCCTACGAGCAGTACTTC few TRBJ2-7 NA TRBV30
CASSPGQNTDTQYF TGCGCCAGCAGCCCGGGACAGAACACAGATACGCAGTATTTT few TRBJ2-3 TRBD1 TRBV5-1
CASSRDRVDSPLHF TGTGCCAGCAGCCGGGACAGGGTCGACTCACCCCTCCACTTT NA TRBJ1-6 TRBD1 TRBV7-3
CASSLVGLAGGEQYF TGTGCCAGCAGCTTAGTAGGCCTAGCGGGGGGAGAGCAGTACTTC NA TRBJ2-7 TRBD2 TRBV7-2
CAWSGTGSPYEQYF TGTGCCTGGAGTGGGACAGGGAGTCCCTACGAGCAGTACTTC NA TRBJ2-7 TRBD1 TRBV30
CASSPGYNSPLHF TGTGCCAGTAGTCCAGGGTACAATTCACCCCTCCACTTT NA TRBJ1-6 NA TRBV19
CAISDSGVSGDSPLHF TGTGCCATCAGTGATTCGGGGGTTTCGGGGGATTCACCCCTCCACTTT few TRBJ1-6 NA TRBV10-3
CASSMNRGSYEQYF TGTGCCAGCAGCATGAACAGGGGCTCCTACGAGCAGTACTTC NA TRBJ2-7 TRBD1 TRBV27
CASSSTGNTEAFF TGTGCCAGCAGTTCCACAGGGAACACTGAAGCTTTCTTT NA TRBJ1-1 NA TRBV28
CASSSGTGAYEQYF TGTGCCAGCAGCTCCGGGACAGGGGCATACGAGCAGTACTTC NA TRBJ2-7 TRBD1 TRBV5-6
CASSGDREYGYTF TGTGCCAGCAGCGGGGACAGGGAGTATGGCTACACCTTC NA TRBJ1-2 TRBD1 TRBV9
CASSREGGANEKLFF TGTGCCAGCAGTAGGGAAGGGGGAGCGAATGAAAAACTGTTTTTT NA TRBJ1-4 NA TRBV6-1
CASSFTGGSYEQYF TGTGCCAGTAGCTTTACAGGGGGGTCCTACGAGCAGTACTTC NA TRBJ2-7 TRBD1 TRBV19
CASTTPGFMNTEAFF TGTGCCAGCACCACCCCAGGGTTCATGAACACTGAAGCTTTCTTT NA TRBJ1-1 NA TRBV7-9
CASSLPLRGRYQETQYF TGTGCCAGCAGCTTACCCCTCCGGGGGAGGTACCAAGAGACCCAGTACTTC NA TRBJ2-5 NA TRBV7-2
CAISDLITGYEQYF TGTGCCATCAGTGATCTTATCACAGGCTACGAGCAGTACTTC few TRBJ2-7 NA TRBV10-3
CAIQGEEKLFF TGTGCCATACAGGGAGAAGAAAAACTGTTTTTT few TRBJ1-4 NA TRBV15
CASRGSGTGKNSPLHF TGTGCCAGCAGGGGTTCCGGGACAGGAAAAAATTCACCCCTCCACTTT few TRBJ1-6 TRBD1 TRBV13
CASSPGLAGHGDTQYF TGTGCCAGCAGCCCGGGACTAGCGGGACACGGGGATACGCAGTATTTT NA TRBJ2-3 TRBD2 TRBV7-9
CASSLVAGWGNTIYF TGTGCCAGCAGCTTAGTAGCCGGATGGGGAAACACCATATATTTT few TRBJ1-3 NA TRBV11-2